The 14 T cell receptor beta chains given below trace back to one sample, sequenced in a study of response to subunit inactivated influenza vaccine. TCRdb re-analysed the RT-PCR reads in MiXCR, keeping a single row per CDR3 protein. The sample has about 780,000 distinct CDR3 sequences; about 18% are singletons. The starting material was PBMCs from blood, obtained 5 days after vaccination. All receptors come from a man aged 45-60 years who received an inactivated influenza vaccine.

There are many counts of this clonotype. This sequence joins TRBV20-1 and TRBJ2-5; D is possibly TRBD2 (6 bases). Trimming took 0 bases from V and 5 from J, leaving 16 bases between them. CDR1 is DFQATT, CDR2 SNEGSKA, per germline (reference sequence). CDR3 size: 15 residues. The CDR3 region has the DNA TGCAGTGCTAGAGATCAAGTCTTTGCGGGGGAGACCCAGTACTTC. Residues: CSARDQVFAGETQYF.

This clonotype was seen a few times. The rearrangement uses TRBV6-2 or TRBV6-3 and TRBJ1-1; D possibly corresponds to TRBD1 (6 bases). The germline gives CDR1 MNHEY, CDR2 SVGEGT. The ends were cut back, 5 bases at V and 9 bases at J, with 10 bases in the middle. The length of the CDR3 is 11 residues. In nucleotides, the CDR3 is TGTGCCAGCAGTAGGCAGGGGAAAGCTTTCTTT. This gives the protein CASSRQGKAFF.

This clonotype has only a few counts. The CDR3 region has the DNA TGTGCCAGCAGCTTATCCGCAAATGAAAAACTGTTTTTT. Translated: CASSLSANEKLFF. The chain joins TRBV7-2 to TRBJ1-4; D call uncertain. CDR3 length: 13 residues. Germline V CDR1 and CDR2: SGHTA, FQGNSA. V lost 2 bases and J lost 5, with 6 bases in between. The full variable domain, with the rest looked up from reference TRBV7-2 and TRBJ1-4, is GAGVSQSPSNKVTEKGKDVELRCDPISGHTALYWYRQSLGQGLEFLIYFQGNSAPDKSGLPSDRFSAERTGGSVSTLTIQRTQQEDSAVYLCASSLSANEKLFFGSGTQLSVL.

The chain's CDR3 is CASSSTGPNEQFF. DNA for the CDR3: TGTGCCAGCAGCTCCACAGGGCCCAATGAGCAGTTCTTC. The chain couples TRBV7-9 to TRBJ2-1; tentatively, D is TRBD1 (6 bases). The CDR3 extends over 13 amino acids. Trimming took 4 bases from V and 6 from J, leaving 10 bases between them. CDR1 and CDR2 (germline): SEHNR, FQNEAQ (reference sequence).

This rearrangement joins TRBV7-2 to TRBJ2-5; possibly TRBD2 for D (5 bases). Germline-derived CDR1 and CDR2 are SGHTA and FQGNSA. The CDR3 loop spans 15 amino acids. Trimming removed 5 bases from V and 10 bases from J, with 23 bases in between. The CDR3 nucleotides read TGTGCCAGCAGCGAAAGGCCCATATCGGGATGGGACCAGTACTTC. Amino acids: CASSERPISGWDQYF.

This chain joins TRBV28 and TRBJ1-5; 9 positions agree with TRBD1. J gave up 4 bases and V 6 bases, and 7 bases lay outside the gene matches. The germline V gene has CDR1 MDHEN and CDR2 SYDVKM. This CDR3 has 15 residues. CDR3 loop: CASRGTGNRNQPQHF. In DNA form, the CDR3 reads TGTGCCAGCAGAGGGACAGGGAATAGGAATCAGCCCCAGCATTTT.

The V gene is TRBV9, the J gene TRBJ2-7; possibly TRBD1 or TRBD2 for D (5 bases each). The CDR3 contains 16 residues. Per the germline V gene, CDR1 is SGDLS and CDR2 is YYNGEE. The germline V and J ends were trimmed by 0 bases and 6 bases, with 19 bases remaining between them. CDR3 DNA sequence: TGTGCCAGCAGCGTAGAAGGGTATGTTGGGGGATCCGAGCAGTACTTC. It is translated as CASSVEGYVGGSEQYF.

V usage is TRBV20-1 and J usage is TRBJ2-1; 10 bases are shared with TRBD2. There are 15 residues in the CDR3. CDR1 is DFQATT, CDR2 SNEGSKA, per germline (reference sequence). V gave up 2 bases and J gave up 8 bases; unmatched junction bases: 9. The CDR3 DNA follows: TGCAGTGCTAGAAAAAGCGGGAGGGCCCGAGATGAGCAGTTCTTC. Translated, it gives CSARKSGRARDEQFF.

This clonotype was seen more than once but under ten times. The genes are TRBV27 and TRBJ1-1; D call uncertain. The CDR3 loop spans 16 amino acids. Trimming took 3 bases from V and 5 from J, leaving 19 bases between them. CDR1 is MNHEY and CDR2 is SMNVEV in the germline V gene (reference sequence). The CDR3 bases are TGTGCCAGCAGTTTTGGCCATGGGCAGCCGGGTACTGAAGCTTTCTTT. It is translated as CASSFGHGQPGTEAFF.

The rearrangement links TRBV4-3 to TRBJ2-7; TRBD1 is a possible D gene (6 bases). The CDR3 is made up of 16 amino acids. The germline CDR1 and CDR2 sequences are LGHNA and YSLEER. Trimming took 7 bases from V and 0 from J, leaving 19 bases between them. The CDR3 is CASTPGVAGDSYEQYF. The CDR3 DNA sequence: TGCGCCAGCACCCCCGGCGTGGCAGGGGACTCCTACGAGCAGTACTTC.

V usage is TRBV12-3 or TRBV12-4 and J usage is TRBJ1-1; possible D gene TRBD1, 5 bases. Trimming removed 1 base at V and 3 bases at J, with 9 bases between. This CDR3 is built from 14 residues. CDR3 residues: CASSLVGLHTEAFF. The CDR3 nucleotides read TGTGCCAGCAGTTTAGTGGGACTCCACACTGAAGCTTTCTTT.

The chain uses TRBV20-1 and TRBJ2-3, with D possibly TRBD2 on 5 matching bases. Germline values: CDR1 DFQATT, CDR2 SNEGSKA (reference sequence). The CDR3 runs to 11 residues. V gave up 5 bases and J gave up 7 bases, with 10 bases separating them. The CDR3 bases are TGCAGTGCTCCCGGAGGTTATACGCAGTATTTT. Its translation: CSAPGGYTQYF.

There are many counts of this clonotype. The chain is built from TRBV20-1 and TRBJ2-1; the match to TRBD2 covers 10 bases. The junction had 10 bases not matched to a gene; V was cut back by 0 bases and J by 2 bases. Germline CDR1 and CDR2: DFQATT and SNEGSKA (reference sequence). CDR3 length equals 18 residues. The CDR3 DNA sequence: TGCAGTGCTAGAGATCTCCCTAGCGGGAGTGGGGCCTACAATGAGCAGTTCTTC. This sequence encodes CSARDLPSGSGAYNEQFF.

This sequence joins TRBV6-1 and TRBJ1-1; D is undetermined. Germline CDR1 and CDR2: MNHNS and SASEGT. CDR3 length: 14 amino acids. Trimming removed 7 bases from V and 1 base from J, with 13 bases in between. CDR3 nucleotide sequence: TGTGCCAGCACCCGGAGGAACCCGAACACTGAAGCTTTCTTT. The encoded protein is CASTRRNPNTEAFF.